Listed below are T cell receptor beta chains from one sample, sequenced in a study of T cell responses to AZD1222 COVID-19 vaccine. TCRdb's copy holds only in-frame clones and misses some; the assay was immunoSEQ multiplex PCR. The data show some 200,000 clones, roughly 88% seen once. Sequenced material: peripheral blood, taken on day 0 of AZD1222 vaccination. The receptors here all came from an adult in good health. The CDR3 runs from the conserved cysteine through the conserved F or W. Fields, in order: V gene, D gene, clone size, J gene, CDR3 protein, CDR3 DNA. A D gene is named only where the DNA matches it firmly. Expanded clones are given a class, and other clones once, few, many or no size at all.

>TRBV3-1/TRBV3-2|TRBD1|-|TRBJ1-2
CASSQLPGQGENYGYTF
TGTGCCAGCAGCCAACTACCGGGACAGGGGGAGAACTATGGCTACACCTTC
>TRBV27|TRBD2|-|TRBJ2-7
CASSSPGLAGEQYF
TGTGCCAGCAGTTCACCGGGACTAGCAGGCGAGCAGTACTTC
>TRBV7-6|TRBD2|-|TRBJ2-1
CASSLAPAGGLYNEQFF
TGTGCCAGCAGCTTAGCGCCAGCGGGGGGGCTTTACAATGAGCAGTTCTTC
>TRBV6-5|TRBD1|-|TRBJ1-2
CASSLDREQYYGYTF
TGTGCCAGCAGTCTAGACAGGGAACAGTACTATGGCTACACCTTC
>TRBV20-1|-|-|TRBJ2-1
CSATQDEQFF
TGCAGTGCTACCCAGGATGAGCAGTTCTTC
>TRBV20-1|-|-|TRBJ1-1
CSPQGYPEAFF
TGCAGTCCCCAGGGTTACCCTGAAGCTTTCTTT
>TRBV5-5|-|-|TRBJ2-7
CASSPPGEQYF
TGTGCCAGCAGCCCACCGGGGGAGCAGTACTTC
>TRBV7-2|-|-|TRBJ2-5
CASSSIQETQYF
TGTGCCAGCAGCTCGATCCAAGAGACCCAGTACTTC
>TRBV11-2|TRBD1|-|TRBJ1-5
CASSPGQVGNQPQHF
TGTGCCAGCAGCCCCGGACAGGTCGGCAATCAGCCCCAGCATTTT
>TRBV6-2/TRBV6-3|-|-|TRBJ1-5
CASSGTARSQPQHF
TGTGCCAGCAGCGGGACTGCGCGGTCGCAGCCCCAGCATTTT
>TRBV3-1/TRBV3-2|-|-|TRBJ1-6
CASRDWGLGSPLHF
TGTGCCAGCAGGGACTGGGGTTTAGGGTCACCCCTCCACTTT
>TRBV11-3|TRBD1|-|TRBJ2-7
CASSSQTGSSYEQYF
TGTGCCAGCAGCTCCCAGACAGGGAGTTCCTACGAGCAGTACTTC
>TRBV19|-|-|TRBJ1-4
CASSIMGGYEKLFF
TGTGCCAGTAGTATAATGGGGGGGTACGAAAAACTGTTTTTT
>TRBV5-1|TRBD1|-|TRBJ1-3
CASSPGTGGNTIYF
TGCGCCAGCAGTCCCGGGACAGGGGGAAACACCATATATTTT
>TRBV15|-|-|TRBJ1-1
CATSREQGRLNTEAFF
TGTGCCACCAGCAGAGAACAGGGTCGACTGAACACTGAAGCTTTCTTT
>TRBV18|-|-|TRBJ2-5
CASSPRQETQYF
TGTGCCAGCTCACCACGACAAGAGACCCAGTACTTC
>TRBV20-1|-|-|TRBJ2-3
CSAKTSGTQYF
TGCAGTGCCAAAACTAGTGGTACGCAGTATTTT
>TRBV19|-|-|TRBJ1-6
CASGEYGIPDSPLHF
TGTGCCAGTGGCGAATACGGGATTCCGGATTCACCCCTCCACTTT
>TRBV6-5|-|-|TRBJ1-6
CASRLLDTSPFHF
TGTGCCAGTAGGTTGTTGGACACGAGCCCCTTCCACTTT
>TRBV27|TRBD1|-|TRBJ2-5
CASSFRRDRVGETQYF
TGTGCCAGCAGTTTCCGGAGGGACAGGGTCGGAGAGACCCAGTACTTC
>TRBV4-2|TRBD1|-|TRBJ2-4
CASSPNRGSGAKNIQYF
TGTGCCAGCAGCCCTAACAGGGGGAGTGGGGCCAAAAACATTCAGTACTTC
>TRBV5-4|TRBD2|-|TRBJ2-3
CASSLGRRGGDTQYF
TGTGCCAGCAGCTTAGGGAGGCGCGGGGGAGATACGCAGTATTTT
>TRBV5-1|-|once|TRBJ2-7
CASSLSGKDQQYF
TGCGCCAGCAGCTTATCAGGGAAGGATCAACAGTACTTC
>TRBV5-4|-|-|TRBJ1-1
CASSLELGRGTEAFF
TGTGCCAGCAGCTTGGAGTTGGGGAGGGGCACTGAAGCTTTCTTT
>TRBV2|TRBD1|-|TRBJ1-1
CASTPDRATEAFF
TGTGCCAGCACTCCGGACAGGGCCACTGAAGCTTTCTTT
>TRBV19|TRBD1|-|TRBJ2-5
CASSKGQGQETQYF
TGTGCCAGTAGTAAGGGACAGGGTCAAGAGACCCAGTACTTC
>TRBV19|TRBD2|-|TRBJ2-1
CASSFSGEMVEQFF
TGTGCCAGTAGTTTTAGCGGGGAGATGGTTGAGCAGTTCTTC
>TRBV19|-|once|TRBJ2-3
CASTDTGSSTDTQYF
TGTGCCAGTACCGATACGGGCTCTAGCACAGATACGCAGTATTTT
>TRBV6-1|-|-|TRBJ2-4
CASSETIQYF
TGTGCCAGCAGTGAAACCATTCAGTACTTC
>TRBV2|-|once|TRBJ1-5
CASRVLLGQPQHF
TGTGCCAGCAGGGTACTACTTGGTCAGCCCCAGCATTTT
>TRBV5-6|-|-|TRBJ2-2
CASSSSISAGELFF
TGTGCCAGCAGTTCGTCAATTTCGGCCGGGGAGCTGTTTTTT
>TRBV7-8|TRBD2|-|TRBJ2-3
CASSTYVLAGVDTQYF
TGTGCCAGCAGCACCTACGTACTAGCGGGGGTTGATACGCAGTATTTT
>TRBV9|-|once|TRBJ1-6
CASSPYGGTLHF
TGTGCCAGCAGCCCCTATGGGGGGACCCTCCACTTT
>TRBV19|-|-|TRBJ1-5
CASSILVVGTPGSSNQPQHF
TGTGCCAGTAGTATTTTAGTGGTCGGGACACCTGGATCTAGCAATCAGCCCCAGCATTTT
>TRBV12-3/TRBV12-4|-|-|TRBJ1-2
CASSNYGYTF
TGTGCCAGCAGTAACTATGGCTACACCTTC